What follows are 5 T cell receptor beta chains derived from one specimen sequenced in a study of blood T cell repertoires in COVID-19. The method was immunoSEQ multiplex PCR; TCRdb's version includes in-frame clones alone and lacks a portion of them. The repertoire includes 350,000 to 500,000 clones, 80% to 90% of them detected once, and more than 0.7% sits in the top ten. What was sequenced was peripheral blood. These TCRs come from a young man with COVID-19, enrolled during active disease.

The gene calls are TRBV5-6 and TRBJ2-7; D call uncertain. Germline V gene sequence: CDR1 SGHDT, CDR2 YYEEEE. Deletions cut 4 bases from V and 2 bases from J, with 4 bases between. The CDR3 spans 11 residues. CDR3 DNA: TGTGCCAGCAGCGTAGCCTACGAGCAGTACTTC. Its translation: CASSVAYEQYF.

V and J are TRBV6-1 and TRBJ1-6, with D hard to call. With 1 base removed from V and 9 bases from J, the gap between germline ends came to 13 bases. The CDR3 is 15 amino acids. The germline V gene encodes CDR1 MNHNS and CDR2 SASEGT. The DNA of the CDR3 is TGTGCCAGCAGTGAAGATCGGGTCAGAGGTTCACCCCTCCACTTT. Its protein product is CASSEDRVRGSPLHF.

The chain has TRBV11-2 and TRBJ1-6; the D gene is possibly TRBD1 (5 bases). Trimming stripped 4 bases from V and 9 bases from J, with 10 bases between. CDR3 size: 13 residues. The germline V gene has CDR1 SGHAT and CDR2 FQNNGV. The CDR3 region is CASSSGVGSPLHF. For the CDR3, the DNA is TGTGCCAGCAGCTCGGGGGTGGGTTCACCCCTCCACTTT.

DNA of the CDR3: TGTGCCAGCAGCCCAGACAGGGCGAACACCGGGGAGCTGTTTTTT. Protein: CASSPDRANTGELFF. The chain joins TRBV2 to TRBJ2-2; 7 bases are shared with TRBD1. Germline assignment: CDR1 SNHLY and CDR2 FYNNEI. Trimming took 6 bases from V and 0 from J; bases not matched to a gene: 4. The CDR3 covers 15 residues.

The chain joins TRBV23-1 to TRBJ1-5, with a weak D call TRBD1 (5 bases). TRBV23-1 counts as an open reading frame of uncertain function. The CDR3 contains 15 residues. Trimming removed 4 bases from V and 7 bases from J, with 17 bases in between. The CDR3 coding sequence is TGCGCCAGCAGTCTAGCCCGGGACTCTAAACAGCCCCAGCATTTT. Protein product: CASSLARDSKQPQHF.